Each of the 29 T cell receptor beta chains below was sequenced from the same sample in a study of identical twins. TCRdb reprocessed the 5' RACE reads with MiXCR, giving one entry per CDR3 protein. Here the sample spans a few hundred thousand distinct CDR3 sequences, less than 25% being singletons. This same sample was also taken into another study, of T cells expressing NK-cell markers.

What was sequenced was CD4+ T cells sorted from blood. Receptors were obtained from a woman in her late teens or twenties in good health.

The table lists this clonotype with a few counts. V gene TRBV3-1 combines with J gene TRBJ2-7; no clear D gene. Germline CDR1 and CDR2: LGHDT and YNNKEL (reference sequence). V gave up 2 bases and J gave up 5 bases, with 13 bases separating them. CDR3 length: 14 residues. This CDR3 reads CASSQFGDIHEQYF. CDR3 DNA sequence: TGTGCCAGCAGCCAATTTGGGGATATACACGAGCAGTACTTC.

In its sample, this clonotype was seen a few times. The chain carries TRBV5-1 and TRBJ2-7; unclear D gene. The CDR3 is made up of 17 amino acids. V was cut by 0 bases and J by 2 bases, with 18 bases left in between. The germline V gene encodes CDR1 SGHRS and CDR2 YFSETQ. CDR3 protein: CASSLGPQRKEPYEQYF. The CDR3 nucleotides read TGCGCCAGCAGCTTGGGACCCCAGCGTAAAGAACCCTACGAGCAGTACTTC.

The rearrangement uses TRBV5-1 and TRBJ2-2; D gene uncertain. With 0 bases removed from V and 1 base from J, the gap between germline ends came to 10 bases. Germline V gene data show CDR1 as SGHRS and CDR2 as YFSETQ. This CDR3 has 16 residues. CDR3 nucleotides: TGCGCCAGCAGCTTGGCCGATACCTTGAACACCGGGGAGCTGTTTTTT. This encodes CASSLADTLNTGELFF. The full variable domain, its missing parts supplied by reference TRBV5-1 and TRBJ2-2, is KAGVTQTPRYLIKTRGQQVTLSCSPISGHRSVSWYQQTPGQGLQFLFEYFSETQRNKGNFPGRFSGRQFSNSRSEMNVSTLELGDSALYLCASSLADTLNTGELFFGEGSRLTVL.

This clonotype has a handful of counts. The chain has TRBV12-3 or TRBV12-4 and TRBJ1-2; D is unclear. CDR3 length equals 11 residues. The V end lost 7 bases, the J end lost 8 bases, and 11 bases lay between the germline ends. The CDR3 region is CASTYGRGYTF. The DNA of the CDR3 is TGTGCCAGCACCTACGGCAGGGGCTACACCTTC.

This clonotype showed up just a few times. The chain is built from TRBV3-1 and TRBJ2-3; 11 nucleotides align to TRBD2. This CDR3 has 15 amino acids. V lost 4 bases, J lost 5 bases, and 5 bases stayed unmatched. The germline V gene has CDR1 LGHDT and CDR2 YNNKEL (reference sequence). The CDR3 sequence: CASSLLAGAEDTQYF. The CDR3 DNA reads as TGTGCCAGCAGCCTACTAGCGGGGGCGGAAGATACGCAGTATTTT.

The chain has TRBV29-1 and TRBJ2-1; D unresolved. CDR1 is SQVTM and CDR2 is ANQGSEA in the germline V gene. The ends were cut back, 4 bases at V and 6 bases at J, with 7 bases in the middle. The CDR3 has 11 amino acids. Here the CDR3 reads CSVADTNEQFF. CDR3 in DNA: TGCAGCGTTGCAGATACCAATGAGCAGTTCTTC.

A few counts support this clonotype. The V gene is TRBV10-3, the J gene TRBJ2-1; TRBD2 matches at 7 bases. The V segment lost 11 bases and the J segment 2 bases; nucleotides outside the gene matches: 6. Germline values: CDR1 ENHRY, CDR2 SYGVKD. This CDR3 has 13 amino acids. CDR3 sequence: CARSSGPYNEQFF. The CDR3 region has the DNA TGTGCCCGTAGTAGCGGGCCCTACAATGAGCAGTTCTTC.

This sequence joins TRBV18 and TRBJ2-7; perhaps TRBD2 as D (6 bases). The V end lost 3 bases, the J end lost 4 bases, and 13 bases lay between the germline ends. The germline CDR1 and CDR2 sequences are KGHSH and LQKENI. This CDR3 comprises 14 residues. The CDR3 nucleotides read TGTGCCAGCTCACCCGGAGGCGGGGTTTACGAGCAGTACTTC. Protein: CASSPGGGVYEQYF.

This clonotype was seen a handful of times. The V call is TRBV5-1, the J call TRBJ2-3; a weak D match, TRBD1 (6 bases). V shed 4 bases and J shed 5 bases, with 14 bases lying between them. The CDR3 runs 14 residues. Looked up from germline, CDR1 is SGHRS and CDR2 is YFSETQ. CDR3 bases: TGCGCCAGCAGCCTGGACAGCCTTGGAGATACGCAGTATTTT. Protein sequence: CASSLDSLGDTQYF.

This chain connects TRBV5-5 to TRBJ2-7, with D tentatively TRBD1 or TRBD2 (5 bases each). This CDR3 is 16 amino acids long. Germline loops: CDR1 SGHKS, CDR2 YYEKEE (reference sequence). V shed 1 base and J shed 4 bases, with 18 bases lying between them. The CDR3 sequence: CASSLITGTATYEQYF. As DNA, the CDR3 is TGTGCCAGCAGCTTGATCACGGGGACCGCAACTTACGAGCAGTACTTC.

The chain combines TRBV3-1 with TRBJ2-1, with D maybe TRBD1 (6 bases). Germline loops: CDR1 LGHDT, CDR2 YNNKEL (reference sequence). CDR3 size: 13 residues. Between the trimmed V and J ends, which lost 0 bases and 9 bases, there was a span of 9 bases. The CDR3 loop is CASSQDEGGEQFF. In DNA, the CDR3 is TGTGCCAGCAGCCAAGATGAAGGGGGTGAGCAGTTCTTC.

The rearrangement joins TRBV6-2 or TRBV6-3 to TRBJ1-1, with D perhaps matching TRBD1 (6 bases). The germline V gene encodes CDR1 MNHEY and CDR2 SVGEGT. The length of the CDR3 is 14 residues. Trimming shortened V by 6 bases and J by 7 bases, and 18 bases separated the two germline ends. This CDR3 is CASSLGGVWGEAFF. Here the CDR3 DNA reads TGTGCCAGCAGCCTCGGGGGCGTCTGGGGTGAAGCTTTCTTT.

The chain links TRBV5-1 to TRBJ2-1; D not resolved. Trimming cost V 4 bases and J 7 bases, with 15 bases left between them. The CDR3 spans 14 residues. Germline V gene data show CDR1 as SGHRS and CDR2 as YFSETQ. The CDR3 loop reads CASSPTVPGNEQFF. The CDR3 DNA reads as TGCGCCAGCAGCCCTACCGTTCCTGGGAATGAGCAGTTCTTC.

This clonotype was observed a handful of times. The CDR3 loop reads CASSDPGGVGYTF. CDR3 sequence (DNA): TGTGCCAGCAGTGACCCAGGGGGAGTTGGCTACACCTTC. V is TRBV6-4 and J is TRBJ1-2; 7 positions agree with TRBD1. The CDR3 contains 13 residues. V was pared by 2 bases and J by 7 bases, with 4 bases of the junction left unmatched. The germline CDR1 and CDR2 sequences are MRHNA and SNTAGT.

The table lists this clonotype with a few counts. The gene calls are TRBV5-1 and TRBJ1-2, with D possibly being TRBD1 (5 bases). V was clipped by 0 bases and J by 7 bases, with 16 bases between them. The CDR3 length is 15 residues. Germline V gene sequence: CDR1 SGHRS, CDR2 YFSETQ. CDR3 bases: TGCGCCAGCAGCTTGGGCCTGGATCAGGGAGGTGGCTACACCTTC. Translated: CASSLGLDQGGGYTF.

V is TRBV5-1 and J is TRBJ2-1, with D possibly matching TRBD1 (6 bases). V shed 5 bases and J shed 7 bases, with 19 bases lying between them. CDR1 and CDR2 (germline): SGHRS, YFSETQ. This CDR3 comprises 15 residues. The CDR3 coding sequence is TGCGCCAGCAGGGAACAGGGCTCTCTTCTTAATGAGCAGTTCTTC. Its translation is CASREQGSLLNEQFF.

This clonotype was recorded once. At one of its ends the junction is not consistent with the germline gene, which may arise from a read error. The chain combines TRBV6-5 with TRBJ2-2; no clear D gene. The CDR3 spans 14 residues. Germline-derived CDR1 and CDR2 are MNHEY and SVGAGI. In DNA form, the CDR3 reads TGTCCCAGCAGTTACATTAGGGCCACCGGGGAGCTGTTTTTT. Amino acids: CPSSYIRATGELFF.

CDR3 nucleotides: TGTGCCAGCAGCTTAAAGGGGGCTGGGACCCAGTACTTC. Its translation: CASSLKGAGTQYF. The rearrangement uses TRBV7-2 and TRBJ2-5; TRBD1 matches at 7 bases. Germline assignment: CDR1 SGHTA and CDR2 FQGNSA. V shed 2 bases, J shed 7 bases, and the junction held 4 bases outside the gene matches. This CDR3 spans 13 amino acids.

This chain connects TRBV6-1 to TRBJ2-7; maybe TRBD1 (5 bases). V gave up 6 bases and J gave up 3 bases, with 18 bases separating them. Germline CDR1 reads MNHNS; CDR2 reads SASEGT. The CDR3 runs to 15 residues. The CDR3 DNA is TGTGCCAGCAGCCCATCGGGCTACAGGAACTACGAGCAGTACTTC. Its protein is CASSPSGYRNYEQYF.

The table lists this clonotype with a few counts. This chain joins TRBV11-2 and TRBJ2-5; possible D gene TRBD2, 6 bases. CDR3 length equals 13 residues. Germline V gene lookup returns CDR1 SGHAT and CDR2 FQNNGV. Trimming stripped 1 base from V and 13 bases from J, with 16 bases between. The CDR3 sequence is CASSLGASDNRYF. In DNA form, the CDR3 reads TGTGCCAGCAGCTTAGGGGCTAGCGATAACCGGTACTTC.

This clonotype was counted between two and nine times. The chain uses TRBV5-1 and TRBJ2-7, with 10 nucleotides matching TRBD2. Germline V gene sequence: CDR1 SGHRS, CDR2 YFSETQ. This CDR3 contains 14 residues. The J segment lost 10 bases and the V segment lost 0 bases, leaving 7 bases of the junction unmatched. CDR3 bases: TGCGCCAGCAGCTTGGTGGTAGCGGGAGGTGAACAGTACTTC. It encodes CASSLVVAGGEQYF.

V gene TRBV19 combines with J gene TRBJ2-1; 7 nucleotides match TRBD2. The CDR3 contains 14 residues. CDR1 and CDR2 (germline): LNHDA, SQIVND (reference sequence). The trim removed 4 bases at V and 12 bases at J, leaving 12 bases unmatched. CDR3: CASSTAGVFNGQFF. DNA for the CDR3: TGTGCCAGTAGTACGGCGGGAGTATTTAACGGGCAGTTCTTC.

V gene TRBV4-3 combines with J gene TRBJ2-3; 12 bases fit TRBD2. Trimming took 3 bases from V and 0 from J; bases not matched to a gene: 7. CDR3 length: 18 residues. Germline CDR1 reads LGHNA; CDR2 reads YSLEER. CDR3 nucleotide sequence: TGCGCCAGCAGCCACGGACTAGCGGGACTAGATAGCACAGATACGCAGTATTTT. Translating gives CASSHGLAGLDSTDTQYF.

This chain connects TRBV11-2 to TRBJ2-2; the D gene is possibly TRBD2 (5 bases). The CDR3 has 14 residues. Trimming removed 5 bases from V and 7 bases from J, with 14 bases in between. Germline V CDR1 and CDR2: SGHAT, FQNNGV. The CDR3 bases are TGTGCCAGCAGCATGGGAGCCAGCAACGGGGAGCTGTTTTTT. Amino acid sequence: CASSMGASNGELFF.

The chain has TRBV5-5 and TRBJ1-5; D ambiguous. CDR1 and CDR2 (germline): SGHKS, YYEKEE (reference sequence). With 1 base removed from V and 4 bases from J, the gap between germline ends came to 6 bases. This CDR3 has 13 amino acids. CDR3: CASSLTRNQPQHF. The CDR3 bases are TGTGCCAGCAGCTTGACCAGGAATCAGCCCCAGCATTTT.

This clonotype was observed a handful of times. The chain combines TRBV7-2 with TRBJ1-5; D unresolved. Per the germline V gene, CDR1 is SGHTA and CDR2 is FQGNSA. Trimming took 2 bases from V and 0 from J, leaving 8 bases between them. This CDR3 comprises 15 residues. The CDR3 coding sequence is TGTGCCAGCAGCTTACAACGGACTAGCAATCAGCCCCAGCATTTT. It codes for CASSLQRTSNQPQHF.

Only a few counts were recorded for this clonotype. The CDR3 spells CSARKGRVETQYF. The CDR3 DNA reads TGCAGTGCTAGAAAGGGCAGGGTCGAAACCCAGTACTTC. The chain employs TRBV20-1 and TRBJ2-5; D is possibly TRBD1 (5 bases). Germline CDR1 is DFQATT and CDR2 is SNEGSKA (reference sequence). The CDR3 sequence is 13 residues long. Trimming removed 2 bases from V and 8 bases from J, with 15 bases in between.

The chain uses TRBV5-1 and TRBJ2-5; 10 bases are a match to TRBD2. Losses at the gene ends were 4 bases for V and 4 bases for J; bases not matched to a gene: 10. Germline V CDR1 and CDR2: SGHRS, YFSETQ. The CDR3 runs 16 residues. CDR3: CASSPRPSGGLETQYF. CDR3 nucleotides: TGCGCCAGCAGCCCCCGCCCTAGCGGGGGTTTAGAGACCCAGTACTTC.

This clonotype was observed a few times. The rearrangement joins TRBV6-1 to TRBJ1-5; the D is unclear. CDR1 and CDR2 from the germline V gene are MNHNS and SASEGT. The V and J ends lost 1 base and 2 bases respectively, with 6 bases between them. The CDR3 extends over 14 amino acids. The CDR3, as DNA: TGTGCCAGCAGTGAAGTAGGAGGCAATCAGCCCCAGCATTTT. Amino acids: CASSEVGGNQPQHF.